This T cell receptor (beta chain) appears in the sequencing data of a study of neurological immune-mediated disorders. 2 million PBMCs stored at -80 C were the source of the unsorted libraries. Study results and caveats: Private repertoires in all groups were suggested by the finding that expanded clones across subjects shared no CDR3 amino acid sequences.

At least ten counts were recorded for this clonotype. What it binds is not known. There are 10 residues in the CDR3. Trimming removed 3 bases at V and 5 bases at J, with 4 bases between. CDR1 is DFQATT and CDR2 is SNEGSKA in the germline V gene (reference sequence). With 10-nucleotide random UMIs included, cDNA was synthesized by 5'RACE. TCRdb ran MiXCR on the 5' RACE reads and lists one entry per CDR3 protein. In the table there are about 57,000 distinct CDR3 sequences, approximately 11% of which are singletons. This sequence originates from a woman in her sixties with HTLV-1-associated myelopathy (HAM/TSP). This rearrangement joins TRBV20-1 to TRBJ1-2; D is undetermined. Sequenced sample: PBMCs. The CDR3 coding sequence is TGCAGTGCTAGCCCGTATGGCTACACCTTC. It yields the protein CSASPYGYTF.